The 7 T cell receptor beta chains in this list originate from one sample, sequenced in a study of control samples from healthy donors and cancer patients. Sequenced by immunoSEQ multiplex PCR; TCRdb stores in-frame clones only, minus some. The sample holds about 63,000 clones; around 85% are singletons and the top ten take roughly 5%. The specimen sequenced was blood. The receptors originated from a man aged 40-50 years in good health.

The chain links TRBV10-3 to TRBJ1-5; D remains unclear. CDR1 and CDR2 (germline): ENHRY, SYGVKD. The CDR3 runs 15 residues. V lost 3 bases to trimming and J lost 3 bases, with 12 bases between them. The CDR3 region has the DNA TGTGCCATCAGTGAATACGCCGATAACAATCAGCCCCAGCATTTT. Its translation is CAISEYADNNQPQHF.

V gene TRBV6-5 combines with J gene TRBJ1-1; possible D gene TRBD1, 6 bases. The V end was cut by 7 bases, the J end by 6 bases, with 15 bases between. Per the germline V gene, CDR1 is MNHEY and CDR2 is SVGAGI. CDR3 size: 13 residues. CDR3 loop: CASIAQGSPEAFF. In DNA form, the CDR3 reads TGTGCCAGCATAGCGCAGGGGTCGCCTGAAGCTTTCTTT.

V usage is TRBV5-1 and J usage is TRBJ2-3; D gene ambiguous. The germline gives CDR1 SGHRS, CDR2 YFSETQ. CDR3 length equals 14 residues. Trimming pared 0 bases from V and 6 bases from J, leaving 11 bases between. The CDR3 bases are TGCGCCAGCAGCTTGGAGGTATTCGCGGATACGCAGTATTTT. Translating gives CASSLEVFADTQYF.

The genes are TRBV5-3 and TRBJ2-2; 12 bases map to TRBD2. TRBV5-3 is filed as an ORF, its function uncertain. The CDR3 is 16 amino acids. V was pared by 9 bases and J by 7 bases, with 13 bases of the junction left unmatched. CDR3: CAMNPRLAGAGGELFF. The CDR3 coding sequence is TGTGCCATGAACCCCCGACTAGCGGGAGCGGGCGGGGAGCTGTTTTTT.

V and J are TRBV7-6 and TRBJ2-5, with D possibly TRBD2 on 7 matching bases. This CDR3 spans 15 amino acids. Trimming took 0 bases from V and 0 from J, leaving 8 bases between them. The germline V gene encodes CDR1 SGHVS and CDR2 FNYEAQ. The CDR3, as DNA: TGTGCCAGCAGCTTAGCGGGGGGGCACCAAGAGACCCAGTACTTC. Protein sequence: CASSLAGGHQETQYF.

V is TRBV29-1 and J is TRBJ2-1; D may be TRBD1 (6 bases). V was shortened by 2 bases and J by 8 bases, with 10 bases between the two germline ends. The CDR3 is 12 residues long. In germline, CDR1 is SQVTM, CDR2 ANQGSEA. CDR3 DNA sequence: TGCAGCGTTGAACAGGGGAACGATGAGCAGTTCTTC. Amino acids: CSVEQGNDEQFF.

The chain joins TRBV6-5 to TRBJ1-5; D gene uncertain. The germline V gene has CDR1 MNHEY and CDR2 SVGAGI. The CDR3 sequence is 14 residues long. V was pared by 2 bases and J by 3 bases, with 8 bases between. DNA for the CDR3: TGTGCCAGCAGTTACGCTGGATACAATCAGCCCCAGCATTTT. Translating gives CASSYAGYNQPQHF.